This entry lists 20 T cell receptor beta chains sequenced from one sample in a study of cytomegalovirus exposure and HLA in healthy donors. The repertoire was sequenced with immunoSEQ multiplex PCR; TCRdb's copy has only in-frame clones and lacks some. The sample carries fewer than 250,000 clones, roughly 86% recorded once. Sequenced material: PBMCs. Receptor source: a woman between 18 and 29 years old in good health and CMV-seronegative.

This clone showed up just once. The chain uses TRBV10-2 and TRBJ1-1; D call uncertain. Germline values: CDR1 WSHSY, CDR2 SAAADI. The V end lost 8 bases, the J end lost 1 base, and 14 bases lay between the germline ends. The CDR3 has 14 residues. CDR3 DNA sequence: TGCGCCAGCGTTTACGGACTGCCGAACACTGAAGCTTTCTTT. This sequence encodes CASVYGLPNTEAFF.

The chain is built from TRBV7-9 and TRBJ1-4; the D is unclear. The CDR3 is 18 amino acids. Per germline, CDR1 SEHNR and CDR2 FQNEAQ (reference sequence). Trimming shortened V by 3 bases and J by 0 bases, and 17 bases separated the two germline ends. CDR3 DNA: TGTGCCAGCAGCTTTTTTGGAGGGTTCCCAACAACTAATGAAAAACTGTTTTTT. This gives the protein CASSFFGGFPTTNEKLFF.

The chain uses TRBV30 and TRBJ1-2, with 9 positions matching TRBD1. The CDR3 contains 14 residues. The J segment lost 6 bases and the V segment lost 0 bases, leaving 5 bases of the junction unmatched. CDR1 GTSNPN and CDR2 SVGIG come from the germline V gene (reference sequence). The CDR3 sequence: CAWSVTGGADGYTF. In nucleotides, the CDR3 is TGTGCCTGGAGTGTTACAGGGGGCGCTGATGGCTACACCTTC.

The chain uses TRBV7-7 and TRBJ2-7; 9 bases agree with TRBD2. Trimming removed 5 bases from V and 3 bases from J; junction bases left unmatched: 8. The CDR3 is 15 amino acids. CDR1 and CDR2 from the germline V gene are SSHAT and FNYEAQ (reference sequence). The CDR3 region has the DNA TGTGCCAGCAGCCTGGGGACTAGCAGCAACTACGAGCAGTACTTC. It is translated as CASSLGTSSNYEQYF.

The rearrangement links TRBV13 to TRBJ2-7; D gene unclear. Germline loops: CDR1 PRHDT, CDR2 FYEKMQ (reference sequence). The CDR3 is 14 residues long. With 0 bases removed from V and 1 base from J, the gap between germline ends came to 7 bases. CDR3 nucleotides: TGTGCCAGCAGCTTAGGACCAGTTTCCTACGAGCAGTACTTC. Translation: CASSLGPVSYEQYF. The full variable domain, with the rest looked up from reference TRBV13 and TRBJ2-7, is AAGVIQSPRHLIKEKRETATLKCYPIPRHDTVYWYQQGPGQDPQFLISFYEKMQSDKGSIPDRFSAQQFSDYHSELNMSSLELGDSALYFCASSLGPVSYEQYFGPGTRLTVT.

The genes are TRBV19 and TRBJ2-2, with D unresolved. There are 12 residues in the CDR3. V was pared by 3 bases and J by 5 bases, with 4 bases between. Germline V gene lookup returns CDR1 LNHDA and CDR2 SQIVND (reference sequence). CDR3 DNA sequence: TGTGCCAGTAGTATGCGGACCGGGGAGCTGTTTTTT. Translated, it gives CASSMRTGELFF.

CDR3 amino acids: CASSLLTPTGVNKNYGYTF. In DNA form, the CDR3 reads TGTGCCAGCAGTTTATTAACCCCGACAGGGGTTAATAAGAACTATGGCTACACCTTC. This chain joins TRBV28 and TRBJ1-2; 8 nucleotides match TRBD1. Germline values: CDR1 MDHEN, CDR2 SYDVKM. V trimming: 1 base; J trimming: 2 bases; junction bases outside the gene matches: 15. The CDR3 is 19 residues long.

This chain's CDR3 is CASSLGMRDTQYF. CDR3 in DNA: TGCGCCAGCAGCTTGGGGATGAGGGATACGCAGTATTTT. This chain uses TRBV5-1 with TRBJ2-3; D is unresolved. CDR3 length: 13 residues. V was clipped by 0 bases and J by 6 bases, with 8 bases between them. Per germline, CDR1 SGHRS and CDR2 YFSETQ.

This chain connects TRBV5-1 to TRBJ2-1, with 13 bases that match TRBD2. With V trimmed by 1 base and J by 5 bases, 6 bases remained unmatched. Germline CDR1 reads SGHRS; CDR2 reads YFSETQ. This CDR3 region has 17 residues. CDR3 residues: CASSLSGTSGTHNEQFF. CDR3 nucleotides: TGCGCCAGCAGCTTGTCCGGGACTAGCGGGACCCACAATGAGCAGTTCTTC.

The chain combines TRBV2 with TRBJ1-1; D ambiguous. Trimming took off 5 bases at V and 3 bases at J, with 7 bases between the two ends. The CDR3 runs 12 residues. Looked up from germline, CDR1 is SNHLY and CDR2 is FYNNEI. Here the CDR3 reads CASSRRDTEAFF. The CDR3 DNA reads as TGTGCCAGCAGTCGTAGAGACACTGAAGCTTTCTTT.

The V call is TRBV6-1, the J call TRBJ1-5, with D hard to call. The germline CDR1 and CDR2 sequences are MNHNS and SASEGT. This CDR3 contains 14 residues. V was clipped by 3 bases and J by 5 bases, with 11 bases between them. The chain's CDR3 is CASSDWGDHQPQHF. The CDR3 region has the DNA TGTGCCAGCAGTGACTGGGGAGACCATCAGCCCCAGCATTTT.

This chain uses TRBV6-5 with TRBJ2-2; a weak D match, TRBD1 (5 bases). Germline values: CDR1 MNHEY, CDR2 SVGAGI. The germline V and J ends were trimmed by 1 base and 7 bases, with 13 bases remaining between them. The CDR3 runs to 15 residues. The CDR3 nucleotides are TGTGCCAGCAGTTACTTTTCTCAGGGTATCGGGGAGCTGTTTTTT. Its translation is CASSYFSQGIGELFF.

CDR3 sequence (DNA): TGCGCCAGCAGCTTGGGACAGTTCACAGATACGCAGTATTTT. Its translation: CASSLGQFTDTQYF. The chain joins TRBV5-1 to TRBJ2-3; TRBD1 might be the D (5 bases). This CDR3 is built from 14 residues. CDR1 and CDR2 (germline): SGHRS, YFSETQ. The V gene lost 0 bases and the J gene lost 2 bases, with 7 bases spanning the gap.

This chain uses TRBV4-1 with TRBJ2-2; D call uncertain. Per the germline V gene, CDR1 is MGHRA and CDR2 is YSYEKL. V dropped 6 bases and J dropped 0 bases, with 8 bases sitting between them. This CDR3 contains 14 residues. The CDR3 region has the DNA TGCGCCAGCAGAATCGTAACGAACACCGGGGAGCTGTTTTTT. This encodes CASRIVTNTGELFF.

This clone was counted between two and nine times. The chain joins TRBV30 to TRBJ1-1; 9 bases align to TRBD1. Per germline, CDR1 GTSNPN and CDR2 SVGIG (reference sequence). Germline trimming cut 0 bases from V and 4 bases from J; bases unmatched to any gene: 0. The CDR3 runs 13 residues. CDR3 sequence reads: CAWSVGQGTEAFF. Here the CDR3 DNA reads TGTGCCTGGAGTGTGGGACAGGGCACTGAAGCTTTCTTT.

The rearrangement joins TRBV7-2 to TRBJ2-5; tentatively, D is TRBD2 (6 bases). The V gene lost 2 bases and the J gene lost 5 bases, with 15 bases spanning the gap. The germline CDR1 and CDR2 sequences are SGHTA and FQGNSA. The CDR3 has 15 amino acids. The CDR3 loop is CASSLWDSGEETQYF. The CDR3 DNA sequence: TGTGCCAGCAGCTTATGGGACTCGGGGGAGGAGACCCAGTACTTC.

The chain has TRBV18 and TRBJ2-1; D unclear. The CDR3 has 16 amino acids. Germline lookup yields CDR1 KGHSH and CDR2 LQKENI. Trimming removed 2 bases from V and 0 bases from J, with 11 bases in between. The DNA of the CDR3 is TGTGCCAGCTCACCATTACAGCAAAGCTCCTACAATGAGCAGTTCTTC. This gives the protein CASSPLQQSSYNEQFF.

This sequence joins TRBV14 and TRBJ1-2; 7 bases are a match to TRBD1. Germline loops: CDR1 SGHDN, CDR2 FVKESK. With 4 bases clipped from V and 3 bases from J, the junction kept 8 bases outside the gene matches. The CDR3 has 15 amino acids. CDR3 DNA sequence: TGTGCCAGCAGCCCCCAAAACAGGGGATACTATGGCTACACCTTC. Encoded protein: CASSPQNRGYYGYTF.

The genes are TRBV6-1 and TRBJ1-2, with 9 nucleotides matching TRBD1. This CDR3 has 15 amino acids. The J segment lost 4 bases and the V segment lost 4 bases, leaving 7 bases of the junction unmatched. Looked up from germline, CDR1 is MNHNS and CDR2 is SASEGT. The CDR3, as DNA: TGTGCCAGCAGTGCAGACAGGGGGTTTAGCTATGGCTACACCTTC. Residues: CASSADRGFSYGYTF.

The chain employs TRBV5-1 and TRBJ2-2, with D maybe TRBD2 (6 bases). The CDR3 consists of 16 residues. V was shortened by 2 bases and J by 3 bases, with 14 bases between the two germline ends. Germline V gives CDR1 SGHRS, CDR2 YFSETQ. The CDR3 spells CASSFIPGLDTGELFF. In DNA, the CDR3 is TGCGCCAGCAGCTTCATCCCGGGACTTGACACCGGGGAGCTGTTTTTT.